These 2 T cell receptor beta chains were sequenced from one sample in a study of T cell changes during pregnancy in multiple sclerosis. This table comes from immunoSEQ multiplex PCR, and its TCRdb copy is limited to in-frame clones, with some not included. This table has some 53,000 clones, approximately 92% appearing once. Sequenced here: CD4+ T cells from peripheral blood mononuclear cells, sampled in the third trimester of pregnancy. The source is a female donor with multiple sclerosis, enrolled in a pregnancy study.

The chain combines TRBV19 with TRBJ2-7; TRBD1 agrees at 7 bases. Germline CDR1 is LNHDA and CDR2 is SQIVND (reference sequence). The V and J ends lost 3 bases and 3 bases, in that order; junction bases with no gene match: 5. The CDR3 is 14 residues long. The DNA of the CDR3 is TGTGCCAGTAGTATTTCCAGGGGGTTCTACGAGCAGTACTTC. This translates into CASSISRGFYEQYF.

This sequence joins TRBV6-4 and TRBJ1-6; D perhaps matches TRBD1 (6 bases). V lost 2 bases and J lost 7, with 9 bases in between. The length of the CDR3 is 14 residues. CDR1 MRHNA and CDR2 SNTAGT come from the germline V gene. CDR3 in DNA: TGTGCCAGCAGTGACGGCCAGGGGAATTCACCCCTCCACTTT. Amino acid sequence: CASSDGQGNSPLHF.